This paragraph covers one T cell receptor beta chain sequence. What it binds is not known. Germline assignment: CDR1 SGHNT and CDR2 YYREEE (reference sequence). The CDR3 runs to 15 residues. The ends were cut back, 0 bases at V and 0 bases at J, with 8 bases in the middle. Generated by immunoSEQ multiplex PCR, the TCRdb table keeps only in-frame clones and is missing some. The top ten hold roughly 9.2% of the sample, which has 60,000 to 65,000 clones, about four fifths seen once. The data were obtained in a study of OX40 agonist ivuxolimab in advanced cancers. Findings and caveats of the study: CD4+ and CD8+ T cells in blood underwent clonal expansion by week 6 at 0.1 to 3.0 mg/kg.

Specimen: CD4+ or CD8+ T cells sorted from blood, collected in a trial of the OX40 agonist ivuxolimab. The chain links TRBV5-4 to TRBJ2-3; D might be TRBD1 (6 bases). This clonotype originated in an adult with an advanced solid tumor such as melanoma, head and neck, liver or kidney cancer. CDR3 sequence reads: CASSLDRASTDTQYF. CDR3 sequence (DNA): TGTGCCAGCAGCTTGGACAGGGCTAGCACAGATACGCAGTATTTT.